This T cell receptor (beta chain) is from a study of blood T cells in healthy people across ages. Then a second PCR, running about 7 to 11 cycles, was carried out with a sample-barcoded 5' primer and a J-beta primer mix. TCRdb reanalysed the 5' RACE reads using MiXCR and keeps one entry per CDR3 protein. In the table there are around 620,000 distinct CDR3 sequences, 25% to 30% of which are singletons. Samples each had at least 5 micrograms of total RNA extracted. The germline V gene encodes CDR1 MNHEY and CDR2 SMNVEV (reference sequence). This CDR3 is 15 amino acids long. Trimming pared 4 bases from V and 2 bases from J, leaving 14 bases between.

Source material: blood. The TCR originated in a woman aged 70-85 years in good health. The rearrangement uses TRBV27 and TRBJ1-2, with a possible D match to TRBD1 (6 bases). DNA of the CDR3: TGTGCCAGCAGTTACGGGCAGGGGATGAACTATGGCTACACCTTC. It is translated as CASSYGQGMNYGYTF.